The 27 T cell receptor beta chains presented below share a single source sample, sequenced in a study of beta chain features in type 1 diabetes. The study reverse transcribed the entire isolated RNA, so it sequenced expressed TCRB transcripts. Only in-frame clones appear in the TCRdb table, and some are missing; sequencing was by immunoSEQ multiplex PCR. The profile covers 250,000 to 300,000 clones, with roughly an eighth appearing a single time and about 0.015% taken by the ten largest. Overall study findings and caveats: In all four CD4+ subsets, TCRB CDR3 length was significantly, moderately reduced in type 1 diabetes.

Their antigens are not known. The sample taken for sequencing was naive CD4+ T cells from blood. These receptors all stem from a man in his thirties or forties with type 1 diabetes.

This CDR3 reads CASSLVQGGYTGELFF. In DNA form, the CDR3 reads TGCGCCAGCAGCTTGGTTCAAGGGGGTTACACCGGGGAGCTGTTTTTT. V and J are TRBV5-1 and TRBJ2-2, with a tentative D call TRBD1 (6 bases). V lost 0 bases to trimming and J lost 3 bases, with 12 bases between them. The CDR3 spans 16 residues. Germline V gene data show CDR1 as SGHRS and CDR2 as YFSETQ. Based on the CDR3 plus reference TRBV5-1 and TRBJ2-2, the full variable domain is KAGVTQTPRYLIKTRGQQVTLSCSPISGHRSVSWYQQTPGQGLQFLFEYFSETQRNKGNFPGRFSGRQFSNSRSEMNVSTLELGDSALYLCASSLVQGGYTGELFFGEGSRLTVL.

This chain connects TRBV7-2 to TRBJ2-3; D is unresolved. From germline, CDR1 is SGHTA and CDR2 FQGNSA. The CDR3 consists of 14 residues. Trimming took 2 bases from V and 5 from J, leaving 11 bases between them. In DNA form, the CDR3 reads TGTGCCAGCAGCTTAAGGAGATTAGGAGATACGCAGTATTTT. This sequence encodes CASSLRRLGDTQYF.

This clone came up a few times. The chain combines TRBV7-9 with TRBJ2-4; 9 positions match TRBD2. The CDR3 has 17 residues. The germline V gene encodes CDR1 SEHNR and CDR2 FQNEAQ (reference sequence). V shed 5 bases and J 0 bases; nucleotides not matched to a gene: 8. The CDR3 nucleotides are TGTGCCAGCAGCCCACTAGCGGGTGGTGTAGCCAAAAACATTCAGTACTTC. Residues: CASSPLAGGVAKNIQYF.

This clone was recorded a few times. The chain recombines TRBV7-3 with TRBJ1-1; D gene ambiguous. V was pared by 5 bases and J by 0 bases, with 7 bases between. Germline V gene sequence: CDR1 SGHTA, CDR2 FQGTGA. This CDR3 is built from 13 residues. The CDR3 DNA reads TGTGCCAGCAGCCAGGCCATGAACACTGAAGCTTTCTTT. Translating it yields CASSQAMNTEAFF.

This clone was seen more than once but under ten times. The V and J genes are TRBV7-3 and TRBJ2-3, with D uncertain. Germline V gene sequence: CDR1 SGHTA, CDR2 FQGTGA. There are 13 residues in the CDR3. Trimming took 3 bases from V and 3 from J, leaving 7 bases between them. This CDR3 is CASSFEKTDTQYF. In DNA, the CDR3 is TGTGCCAGCAGCTTTGAGAAGACAGATACGCAGTATTTT.

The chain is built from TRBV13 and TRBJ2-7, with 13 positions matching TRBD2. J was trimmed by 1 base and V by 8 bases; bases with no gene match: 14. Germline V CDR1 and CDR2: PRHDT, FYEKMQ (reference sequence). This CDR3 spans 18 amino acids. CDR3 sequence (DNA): TGTGCCAGCTCCCTTTCCGGACTAGCGGGAGAGGAGTCCTACGAGCAGTACTTC. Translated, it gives CASSLSGLAGEESYEQYF.

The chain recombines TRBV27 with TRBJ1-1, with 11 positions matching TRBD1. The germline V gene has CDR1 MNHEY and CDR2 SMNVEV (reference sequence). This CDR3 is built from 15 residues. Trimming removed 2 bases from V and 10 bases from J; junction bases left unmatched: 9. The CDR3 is CASSLDRDRGIGAFF. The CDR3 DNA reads TGTGCCAGCAGTTTAGACCGGGACAGGGGGATTGGAGCTTTCTTT.

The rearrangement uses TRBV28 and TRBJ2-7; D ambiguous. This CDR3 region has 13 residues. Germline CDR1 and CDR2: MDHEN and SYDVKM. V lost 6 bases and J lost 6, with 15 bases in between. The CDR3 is CASSPPRPVEQYF. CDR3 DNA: TGTGCCAGCAGCCCCCCCCGTCCGGTCGAGCAGTACTTC.

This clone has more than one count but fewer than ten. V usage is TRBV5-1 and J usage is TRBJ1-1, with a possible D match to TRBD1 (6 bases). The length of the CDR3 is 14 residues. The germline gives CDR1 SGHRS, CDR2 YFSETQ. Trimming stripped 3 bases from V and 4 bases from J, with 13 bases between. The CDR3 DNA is TGCGCCAGCAGCTCCACAGGGACCGGCACTGAAGCTTTCTTT. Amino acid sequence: CASSSTGTGTEAFF.

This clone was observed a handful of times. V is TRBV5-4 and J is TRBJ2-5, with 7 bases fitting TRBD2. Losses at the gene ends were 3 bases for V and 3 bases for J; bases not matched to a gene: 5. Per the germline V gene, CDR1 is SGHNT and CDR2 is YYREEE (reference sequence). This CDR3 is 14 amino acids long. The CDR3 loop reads CASSSGLEKETQYF. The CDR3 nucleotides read TGTGCCAGCAGCTCCGGACTAGAGAAAGAGACCCAGTACTTC. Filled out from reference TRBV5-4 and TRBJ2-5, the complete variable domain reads ETGVTQSPTHLIKTRGQQVTLRCSSQSGHNTVSWYQQALGQGPQFIFQYYREEENGRGNFPPRFSGLQFPNYSSELNVNALELDDSALYLCASSSGLEKETQYFGPGTRLLVL.

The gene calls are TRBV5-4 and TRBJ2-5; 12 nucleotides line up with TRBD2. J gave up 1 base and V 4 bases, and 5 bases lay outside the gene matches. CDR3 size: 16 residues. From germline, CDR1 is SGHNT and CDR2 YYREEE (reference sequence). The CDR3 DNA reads TGTGCCAGCAGCCCTCGACTAGCGGGAGTCCAAGAGACCCAGTACTTC. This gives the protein CASSPRLAGVQETQYF.

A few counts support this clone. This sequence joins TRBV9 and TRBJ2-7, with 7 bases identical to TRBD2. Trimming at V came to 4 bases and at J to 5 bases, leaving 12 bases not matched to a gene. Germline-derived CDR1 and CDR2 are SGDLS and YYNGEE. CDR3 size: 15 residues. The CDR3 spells CASSWGTREFDEQYF. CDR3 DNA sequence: TGTGCCAGCAGCTGGGGTACGCGGGAGTTCGACGAGCAGTACTTC. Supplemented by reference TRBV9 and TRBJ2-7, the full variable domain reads DSGVTQTPKHLITATGQRVTLRCSPRSGDLSVYWYQQSLDQGLQFLIQYYNGEERAKGNILERFSAQQFPDLHSELNLSSLELGDSALYFCASSWGTREFDEQYFGPGTRLTVT.

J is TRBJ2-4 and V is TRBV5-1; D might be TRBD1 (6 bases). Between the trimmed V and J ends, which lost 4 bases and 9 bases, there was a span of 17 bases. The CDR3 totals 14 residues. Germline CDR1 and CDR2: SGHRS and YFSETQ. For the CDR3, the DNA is TGCGCCAGCAGCATGACAACAGGGTCGGGCATTCAGTACTTC. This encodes CASSMTTGSGIQYF.

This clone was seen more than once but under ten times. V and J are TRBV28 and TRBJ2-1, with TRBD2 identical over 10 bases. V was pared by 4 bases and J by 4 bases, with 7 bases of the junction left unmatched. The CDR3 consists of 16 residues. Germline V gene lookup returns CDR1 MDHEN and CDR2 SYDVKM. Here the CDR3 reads CASSSPASGSYNEQFF. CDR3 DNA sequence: TGTGCCAGCAGTTCCCCCGCTAGCGGGAGTTACAATGAGCAGTTCTTC.

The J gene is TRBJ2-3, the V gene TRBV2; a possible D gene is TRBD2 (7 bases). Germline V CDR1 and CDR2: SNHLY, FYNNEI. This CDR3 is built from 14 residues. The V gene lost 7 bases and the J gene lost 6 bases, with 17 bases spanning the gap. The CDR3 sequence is CASNTLRGGDTQYF. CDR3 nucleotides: TGTGCCAGCAATACCCTGAGGGGGGGTGATACGCAGTATTTT. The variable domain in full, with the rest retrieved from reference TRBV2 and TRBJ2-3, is EPEVTQTPSHQVTQMGQEVILRCVPISNHLYFYWYRQILGQKVEFLVSFYNNEISEKSEIFDDQFSVERPDGSNFTLKIRSTKLEDSAMYFCASNTLRGGDTQYFGPGTRLTVL.

The CDR3 nucleotides read TGTGCCAGCTCACCCATCTCTAGCACAGGGTCCAACTACGAGCAGTACTTC. This encodes CASSPISSTGSNYEQYF. V and J are TRBV18 and TRBJ2-5, with TRBD1 as a possible D gene (6 bases). The DNA end favors TRBJ2-7, so the J call may be wrong. The CDR3 is made up of 17 amino acids. Germline assignment: CDR1 KGHSH and CDR2 LQKENI.

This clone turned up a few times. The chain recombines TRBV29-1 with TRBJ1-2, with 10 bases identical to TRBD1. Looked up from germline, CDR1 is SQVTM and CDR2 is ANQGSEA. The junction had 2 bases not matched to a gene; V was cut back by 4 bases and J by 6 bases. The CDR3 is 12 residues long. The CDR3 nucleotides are TGCAGCGTTGCCGGGACAGGGGATGGCTACACCTTC. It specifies CSVAGTGDGYTF. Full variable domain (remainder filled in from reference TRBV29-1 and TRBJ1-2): SAVISQKPSRDICQRGTSLTIQCQVDSQVTMMFWYRQQPGQSLTLIATANQGSEATYESGFVIDKFPISRPNLTFSTLTVSNMSPEDSSIYLCSVAGTGDGYTFGSGTRLTVV.

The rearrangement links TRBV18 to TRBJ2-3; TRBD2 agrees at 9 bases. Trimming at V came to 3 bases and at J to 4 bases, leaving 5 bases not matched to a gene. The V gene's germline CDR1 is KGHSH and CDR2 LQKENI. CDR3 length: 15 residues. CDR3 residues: CASSPGSGRADTQYF. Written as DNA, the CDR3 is TGTGCCAGCTCACCGGGTAGCGGGAGAGCAGATACGCAGTATTTT.

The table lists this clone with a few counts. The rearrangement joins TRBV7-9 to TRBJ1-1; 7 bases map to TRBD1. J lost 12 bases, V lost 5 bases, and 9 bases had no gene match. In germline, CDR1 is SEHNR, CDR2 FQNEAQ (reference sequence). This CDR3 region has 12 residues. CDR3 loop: CASSPQGGLTFF. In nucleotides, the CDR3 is TGTGCCAGCAGCCCCCAGGGGGGTTTGACTTTCTTT.

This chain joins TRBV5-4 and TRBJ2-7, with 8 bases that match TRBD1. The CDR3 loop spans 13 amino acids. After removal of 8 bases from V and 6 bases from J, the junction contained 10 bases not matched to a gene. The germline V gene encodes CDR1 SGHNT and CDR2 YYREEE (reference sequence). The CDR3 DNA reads TGTGCCAGTAGCACGGACAGGGCTGGCGAGCAGTACTTC. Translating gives CASSTDRAGEQYF.

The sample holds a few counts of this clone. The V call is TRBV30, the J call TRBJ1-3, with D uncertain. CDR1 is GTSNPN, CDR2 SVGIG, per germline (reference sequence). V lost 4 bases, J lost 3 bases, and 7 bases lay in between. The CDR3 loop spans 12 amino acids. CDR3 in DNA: TGTGCCTGGAACCACTATGGAAACACCATATATTTT. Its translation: CAWNHYGNTIYF.

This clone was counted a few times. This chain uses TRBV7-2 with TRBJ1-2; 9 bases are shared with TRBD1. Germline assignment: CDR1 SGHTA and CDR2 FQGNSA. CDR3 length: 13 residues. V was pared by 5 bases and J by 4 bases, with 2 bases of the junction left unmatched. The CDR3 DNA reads TGTGCCAGCAGCCCGGACAGGGGCTATGGCTACACCTTC. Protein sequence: CASSPDRGYGYTF.

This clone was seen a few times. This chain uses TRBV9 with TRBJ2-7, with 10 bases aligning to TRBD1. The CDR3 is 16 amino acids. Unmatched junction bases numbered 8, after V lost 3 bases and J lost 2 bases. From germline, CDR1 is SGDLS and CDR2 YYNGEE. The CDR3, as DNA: TGTGCCAGCAGCGCAATAGCCGGGACAGGGGCCTACGAGCAGTACTTC. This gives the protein CASSAIAGTGAYEQYF.

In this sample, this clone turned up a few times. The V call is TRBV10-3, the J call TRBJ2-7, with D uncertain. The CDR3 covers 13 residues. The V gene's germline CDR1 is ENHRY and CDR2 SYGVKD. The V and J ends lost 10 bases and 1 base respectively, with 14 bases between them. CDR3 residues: CATERESSYEQYF. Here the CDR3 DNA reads TGTGCCACTGAAAGAGAATCTTCCTACGAGCAGTACTTC.

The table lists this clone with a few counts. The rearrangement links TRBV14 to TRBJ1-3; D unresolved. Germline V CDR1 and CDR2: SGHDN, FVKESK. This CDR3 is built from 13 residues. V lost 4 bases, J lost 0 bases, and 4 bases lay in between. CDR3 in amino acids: CASSPFSGNTIYF. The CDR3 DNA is TGTGCCAGCAGCCCCTTCTCTGGAAACACCATATATTTT.

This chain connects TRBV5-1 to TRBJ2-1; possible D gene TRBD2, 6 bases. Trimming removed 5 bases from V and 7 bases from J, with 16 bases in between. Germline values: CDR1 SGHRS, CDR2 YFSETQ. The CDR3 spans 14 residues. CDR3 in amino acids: CASRVPGLNNEQFF. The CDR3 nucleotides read TGCGCCAGCAGGGTCCCGGGACTCAATAATGAGCAGTTCTTC.

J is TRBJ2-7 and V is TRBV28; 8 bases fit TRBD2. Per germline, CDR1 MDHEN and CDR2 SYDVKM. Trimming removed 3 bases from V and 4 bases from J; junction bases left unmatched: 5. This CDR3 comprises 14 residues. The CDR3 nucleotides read TGTGCCAGCAGTTTGAAGCGGGGGCGTTACGAGCAGTACTTC. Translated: CASSLKRGRYEQYF. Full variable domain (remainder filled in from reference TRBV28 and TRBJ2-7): DVKVTQSSRYLVKRTGEKVFLECVQDMDHENMFWYRQDPGLGLRLIYFSYDVKMKEKGDIPEGYSVSREKKERFSLILESASTNQTSMYLCASSLKRGRYEQYFGPGTRLTVT.